The source of this T cell receptor (beta chain) is a study of control samples from healthy donors and cancer patients. Sequencing was performed with immunoSEQ multiplex PCR; in TCRdb, only in-frame clones are kept and a portion is missing. The table includes some 200,000 clones, about 93% detected once. The V end lost 5 bases, the J end lost 5 bases, and 8 bases lay between the germline ends. The CDR3 extends over 11 amino acids. Germline CDR1 is DFQATT and CDR2 is SNEGSKA (reference sequence). A note on this clone: This same CDR3 is encoded by further DNA sequences in the sample.

Material for sequencing was blood. This TCR was recovered from a man aged 18-30 years in good health. The chain carries TRBV20-1 and TRBJ2-3; D is possibly TRBD2 (5 bases). CDR3 loop: CSALLGDTQYF. CDR3 coding DNA: TGCAGTGCTCTACTAGGAGATACGCAGTATTTT.